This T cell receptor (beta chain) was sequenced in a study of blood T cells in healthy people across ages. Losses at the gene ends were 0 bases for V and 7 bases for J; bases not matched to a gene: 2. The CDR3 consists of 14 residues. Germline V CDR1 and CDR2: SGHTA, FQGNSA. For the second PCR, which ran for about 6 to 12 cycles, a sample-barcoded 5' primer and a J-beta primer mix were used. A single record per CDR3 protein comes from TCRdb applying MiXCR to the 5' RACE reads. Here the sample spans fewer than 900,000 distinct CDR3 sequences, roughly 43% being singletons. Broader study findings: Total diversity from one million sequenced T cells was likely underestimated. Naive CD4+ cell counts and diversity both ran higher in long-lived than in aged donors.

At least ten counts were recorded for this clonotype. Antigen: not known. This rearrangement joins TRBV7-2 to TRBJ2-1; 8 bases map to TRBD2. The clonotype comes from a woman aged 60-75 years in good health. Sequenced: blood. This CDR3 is CASSLALAGNEQFF. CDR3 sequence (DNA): TGTGCCAGCAGCTTAGCATTAGCGGGGAATGAGCAGTTCTTC.